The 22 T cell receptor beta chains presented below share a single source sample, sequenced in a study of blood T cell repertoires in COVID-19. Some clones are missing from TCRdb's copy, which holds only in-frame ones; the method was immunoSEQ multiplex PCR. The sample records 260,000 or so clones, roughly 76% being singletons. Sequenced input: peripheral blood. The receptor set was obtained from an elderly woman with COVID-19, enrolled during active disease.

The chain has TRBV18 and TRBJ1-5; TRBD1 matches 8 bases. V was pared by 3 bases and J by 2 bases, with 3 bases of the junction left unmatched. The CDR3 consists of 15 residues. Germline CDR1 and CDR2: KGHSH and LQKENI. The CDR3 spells CASSPVTGGNQPQHF. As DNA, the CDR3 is TGTGCCAGCTCACCTGTGACAGGGGGCAATCAGCCCCAGCATTTT.

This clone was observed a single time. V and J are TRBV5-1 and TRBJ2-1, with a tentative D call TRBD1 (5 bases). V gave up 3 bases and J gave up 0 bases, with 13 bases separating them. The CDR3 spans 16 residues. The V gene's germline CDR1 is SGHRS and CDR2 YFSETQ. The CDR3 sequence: CASSSGDSRSYNEQFF. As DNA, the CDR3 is TGCGCCAGCAGCTCCGGAGACAGCCGCTCCTACAATGAGCAGTTCTTC.

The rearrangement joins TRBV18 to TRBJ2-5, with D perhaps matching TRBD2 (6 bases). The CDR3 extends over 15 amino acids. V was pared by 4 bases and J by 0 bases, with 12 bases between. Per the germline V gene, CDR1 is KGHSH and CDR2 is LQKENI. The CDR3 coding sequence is TGTGCCAGCTCACTCATCTCTAGCGACCAAGAGACCCAGTACTTC. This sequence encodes CASSLISSDQETQYF.

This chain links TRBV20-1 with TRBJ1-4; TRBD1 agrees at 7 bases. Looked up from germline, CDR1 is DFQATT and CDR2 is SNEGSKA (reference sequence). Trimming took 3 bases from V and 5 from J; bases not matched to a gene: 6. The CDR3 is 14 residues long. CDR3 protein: CSASVGTANEKLFF. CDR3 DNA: TGCAGTGCTAGTGTGGGGACAGCAAATGAAAAACTGTTTTTT.

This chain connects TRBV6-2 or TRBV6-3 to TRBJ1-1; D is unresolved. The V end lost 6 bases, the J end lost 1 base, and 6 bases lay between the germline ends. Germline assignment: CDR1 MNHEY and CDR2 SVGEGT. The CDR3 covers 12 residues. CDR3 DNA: TGTGCCAGCAGCCGACAGAACACTGAAGCTTTCTTT. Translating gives CASSRQNTEAFF.

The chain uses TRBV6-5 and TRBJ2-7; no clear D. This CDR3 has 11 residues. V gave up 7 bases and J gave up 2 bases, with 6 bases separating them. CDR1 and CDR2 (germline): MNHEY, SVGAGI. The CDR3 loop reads CASTDTYEQYF. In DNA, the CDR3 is TGTGCCAGCACAGATACCTACGAGCAGTACTTC.

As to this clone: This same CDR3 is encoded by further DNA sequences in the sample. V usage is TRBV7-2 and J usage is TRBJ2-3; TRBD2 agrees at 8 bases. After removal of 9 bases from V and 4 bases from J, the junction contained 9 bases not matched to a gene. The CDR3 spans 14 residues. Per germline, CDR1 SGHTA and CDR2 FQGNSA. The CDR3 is CASSPGGGADTQYF. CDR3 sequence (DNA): TGTGCCAGTAGCCCGGGGGGGGGCGCAGATACGCAGTATTTT.

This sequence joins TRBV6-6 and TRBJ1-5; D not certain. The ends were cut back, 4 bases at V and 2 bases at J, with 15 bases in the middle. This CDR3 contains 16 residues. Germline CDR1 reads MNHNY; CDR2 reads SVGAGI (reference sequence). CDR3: CASSSYGSAGNQPQHF. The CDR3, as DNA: TGTGCCAGCAGTTCTTACGGTTCCGCGGGCAATCAGCCCCAGCATTTT.

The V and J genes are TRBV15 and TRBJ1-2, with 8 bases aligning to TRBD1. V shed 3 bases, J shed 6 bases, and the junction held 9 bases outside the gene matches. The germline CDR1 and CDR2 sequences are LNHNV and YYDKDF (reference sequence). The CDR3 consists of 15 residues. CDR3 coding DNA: TGTGCCACCAGCAGTATTCGGACAGGGAGCCATGGCTACACCTTC. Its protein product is CATSSIRTGSHGYTF.

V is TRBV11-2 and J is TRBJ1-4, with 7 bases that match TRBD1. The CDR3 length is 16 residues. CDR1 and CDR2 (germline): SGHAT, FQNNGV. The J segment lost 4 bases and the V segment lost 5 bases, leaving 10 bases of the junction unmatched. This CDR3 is CASSPGQIINNEKLFF. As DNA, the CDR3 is TGTGCCAGCAGCCCGGGACAGATTATTAATAATGAAAAACTGTTTTTT. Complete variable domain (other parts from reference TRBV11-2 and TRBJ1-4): EAGVAQSPRYKIIEKRQSVAFWCNPISGHATLYWYQQILGQGPKLLIQFQNNGVVDDSQLPKDRFSAERLKGVDSTLKIQPAKLEDSAVYLCASSPGQIINNEKLFFGSGTQLSVL.

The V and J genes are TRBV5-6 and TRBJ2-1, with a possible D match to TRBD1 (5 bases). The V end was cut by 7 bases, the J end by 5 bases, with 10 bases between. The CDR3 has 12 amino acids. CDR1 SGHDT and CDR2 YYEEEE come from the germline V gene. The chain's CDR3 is CASGHENNEQFF. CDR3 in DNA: TGTGCCAGCGGACATGAAAACAATGAGCAGTTCTTC.

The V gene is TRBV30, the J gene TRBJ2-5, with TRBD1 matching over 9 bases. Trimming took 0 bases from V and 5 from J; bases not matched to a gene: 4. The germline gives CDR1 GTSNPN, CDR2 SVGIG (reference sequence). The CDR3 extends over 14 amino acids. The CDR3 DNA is TGTGCCTGGAGTGTCGGGACAGGGAAGGAGACCCAGTACTTC. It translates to CAWSVGTGKETQYF.

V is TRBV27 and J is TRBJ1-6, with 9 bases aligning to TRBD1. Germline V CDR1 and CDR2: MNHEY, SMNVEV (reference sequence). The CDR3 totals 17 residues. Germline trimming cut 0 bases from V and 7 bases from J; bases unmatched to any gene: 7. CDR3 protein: CASSLSRDRVINSPLHF. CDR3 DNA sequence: TGTGCCAGCAGTTTATCGAGGGACAGGGTTATCAATTCACCCCTCCACTTT.

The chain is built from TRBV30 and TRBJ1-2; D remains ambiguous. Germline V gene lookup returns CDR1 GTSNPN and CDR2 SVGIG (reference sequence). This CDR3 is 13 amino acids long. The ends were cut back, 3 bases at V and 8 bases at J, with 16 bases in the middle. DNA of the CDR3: TGTGCCTGGAGCTCGGGTCTGGGTAAGGGCTACACCTTC. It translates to CAWSSGLGKGYTF.

Here the CDR3 DNA reads TGTGCCAGTAAATGGACAGGGAAAACCGGGGAGCTGTTTTTT. Amino acid sequence: CASKWTGKTGELFF. V and J are TRBV6-5 and TRBJ2-2; 8 bases are shared with TRBD1. The CDR3 is made up of 14 amino acids. The germline CDR1 and CDR2 sequences are MNHEY and SVGAGI. V was pared by 9 bases and J by 5 bases, with 8 bases of the junction left unmatched.

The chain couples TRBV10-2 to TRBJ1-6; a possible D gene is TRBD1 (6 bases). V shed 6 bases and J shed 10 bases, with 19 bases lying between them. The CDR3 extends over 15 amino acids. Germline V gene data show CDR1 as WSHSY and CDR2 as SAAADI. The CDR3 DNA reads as TGCGCCAGCAGCCTTCCCGTGGGGGCGCGATCACCCCTCCACTTT. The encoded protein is CASSLPVGARSPLHF.

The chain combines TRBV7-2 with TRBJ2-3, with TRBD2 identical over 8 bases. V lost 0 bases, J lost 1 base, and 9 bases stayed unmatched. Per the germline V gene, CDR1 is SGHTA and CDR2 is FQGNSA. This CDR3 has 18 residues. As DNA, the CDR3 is TGTGCCAGCAGCTTAGCGTTCGCAGCGGGGGCTCGCACAGATACGCAGTATTTT. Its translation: CASSLAFAAGARTDTQYF.

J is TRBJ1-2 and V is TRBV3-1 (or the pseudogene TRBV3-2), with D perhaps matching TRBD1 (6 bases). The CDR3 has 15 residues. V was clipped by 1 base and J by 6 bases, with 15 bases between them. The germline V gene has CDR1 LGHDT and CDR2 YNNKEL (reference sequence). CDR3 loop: CASSQVGPGAHGYTF. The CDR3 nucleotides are TGTGCCAGCAGCCAAGTAGGCCCAGGGGCTCATGGCTACACCTTC.

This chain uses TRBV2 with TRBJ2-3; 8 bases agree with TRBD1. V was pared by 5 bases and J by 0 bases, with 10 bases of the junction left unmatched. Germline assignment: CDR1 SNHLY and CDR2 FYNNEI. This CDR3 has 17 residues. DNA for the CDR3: TGTGCCAGCAGTCCCGGGACAGGAAAAATTAGCACAGATACGCAGTATTTT. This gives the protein CASSPGTGKISTDTQYF.

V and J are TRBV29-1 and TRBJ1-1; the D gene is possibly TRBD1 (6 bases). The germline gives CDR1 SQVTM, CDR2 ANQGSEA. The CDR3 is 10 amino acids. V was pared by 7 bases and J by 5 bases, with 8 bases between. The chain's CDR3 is CSGGGTEAFF. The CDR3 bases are TGCAGCGGAGGGGGAACTGAAGCTTTCTTT.

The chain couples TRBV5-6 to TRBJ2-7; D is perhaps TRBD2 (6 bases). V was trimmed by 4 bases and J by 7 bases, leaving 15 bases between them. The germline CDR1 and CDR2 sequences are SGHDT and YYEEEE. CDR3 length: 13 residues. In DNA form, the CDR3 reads TGTGCCAGCAGCGGCGGGGACGGCCGGGAGCAGTACTTC. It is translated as CASSGGDGREQYF.

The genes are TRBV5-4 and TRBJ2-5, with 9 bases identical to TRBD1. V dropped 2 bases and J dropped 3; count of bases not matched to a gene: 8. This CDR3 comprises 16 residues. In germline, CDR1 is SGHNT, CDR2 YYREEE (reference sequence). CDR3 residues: CASSLPRQGGKETQYF. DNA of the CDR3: TGTGCCAGCAGCTTACCTAGACAGGGGGGAAAAGAGACCCAGTACTTC.